This T cell receptor (beta chain) was sequenced during a study of regulatory T cells in long-lasting Graves disease. Study outcomes and limitations: The TCR repertoire of persistent Graves' patients was less diverse than that of newly diagnosed ones.

Time point of the sample: persistent/refractory GD, antithyroid drugs over 5 years with positive TRAb. TCR sequences were obtained from RNA taken from PBMCs. Comments on this clonotype: No antigen is known for it.

Library construction for TCR beta used iRepertoire HTBI primers and Arm-PCR of CDR3 regions. One entry per CDR3 protein, called by TCRdb with MiXCR from the multiplex PCR reads. The data contain around 450,000 distinct CDR3 sequences, around a fifth of them singletons. The specimen comprised peripheral blood mononuclear cells (PBMCs), sampled when the disease was refractory, from a patient treated with antithyroid drugs. The clonotype originates from a female donor with Graves disease.

DNA of the CDR3: TGTGCTAGTGGTTTCGAAGGGATGAGCAATCAGCCCCAGCATTTT. It translates to CASGFEGMSNQPQHF. The chain links TRBV12-5 to TRBJ1-5; the D is unclear. V was clipped by 3 bases and J by 1 base, with 10 bases between them. The CDR3 runs to 15 residues. Germline CDR1 is LGHNT and CDR2 is FRNRAP. Full variable domain (remainder filled in from reference TRBV12-5 and TRBJ1-5): DARVTQTPRHKVTEMGQEVTMRCQPILGHNTVFWYRQTMMQGLELLAYFRNRAPLDDSGMPKDRFSAEMPDATLATLKIQPSEPRDSAVYFCASGFEGMSNQPQHFGDGTRLSIL.